This TCR beta chain was captured by sequencing in a study of response to subunit inactivated influenza vaccine. Study results and caveats: It was the authors' suggestion that each seasonal influenza vaccination recruits few new T cells.

MiXCR, applied by TCRdb to the RT-PCR reads, yields one record per CDR3 protein. The table has hundreds of thousands of distinct CDR3 sequences, roughly 9.8% seen once. Ten or more counts support this clonotype. Antigen: not known. V was trimmed by 0 bases and J by 7 bases, leaving 7 bases between them. The CDR3 consists of 12 residues. In germline, CDR1 is DFQATT, CDR2 SNEGSKA (reference sequence). The TCR was taken from a man aged 50 or older who received an inactivated influenza vaccine. The specimen comprised PBMCs from blood, sampled roughly 48 days after vaccination. The rearrangement joins TRBV20-1 to TRBJ2-1, with D unclear. The CDR3 here is CSARDQTNEQFF. The CDR3 DNA reads TGCAGTGCTAGAGATCAGACGAATGAGCAGTTCTTC.